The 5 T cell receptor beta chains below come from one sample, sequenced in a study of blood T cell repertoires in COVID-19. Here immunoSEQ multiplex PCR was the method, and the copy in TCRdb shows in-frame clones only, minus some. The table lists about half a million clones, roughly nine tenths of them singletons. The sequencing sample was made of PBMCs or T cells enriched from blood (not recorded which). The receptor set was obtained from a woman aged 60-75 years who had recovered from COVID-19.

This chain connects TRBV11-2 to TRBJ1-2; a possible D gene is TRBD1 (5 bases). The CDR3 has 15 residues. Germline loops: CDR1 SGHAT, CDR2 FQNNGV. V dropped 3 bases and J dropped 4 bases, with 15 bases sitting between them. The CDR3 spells CASSFFGGTSYGYTF. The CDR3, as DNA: TGTGCCAGCAGCTTTTTTGGGGGGACGAGCTATGGCTACACCTTC. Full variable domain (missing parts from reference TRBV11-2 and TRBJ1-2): EAGVAQSPRYKIIEKRQSVAFWCNPISGHATLYWYQQILGQGPKLLIQFQNNGVVDDSQLPKDRFSAERLKGVDSTLKIQPAKLEDSAVYLCASSFFGGTSYGYTFGSGTRLTVV.

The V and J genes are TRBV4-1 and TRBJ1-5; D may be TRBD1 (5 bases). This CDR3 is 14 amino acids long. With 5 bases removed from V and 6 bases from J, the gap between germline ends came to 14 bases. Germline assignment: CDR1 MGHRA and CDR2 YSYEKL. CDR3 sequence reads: CASSWIGGAQPQHF. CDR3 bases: TGCGCCAGCAGCTGGATTGGAGGGGCTCAGCCCCAGCATTTT.

In DNA form, the CDR3 reads TGTGCCAGCAGCTTGTCGGGCCTGCTGGGGGGGCGTTATAATTCACCCCTCCACTTT. Its translation is CASSLSGLLGGRYNSPLHF. The chain uses TRBV5-5 and TRBJ1-6, with a possible D match to TRBD1 (6 bases). In germline, CDR1 is SGHKS, CDR2 YYEKEE (reference sequence). Trimming removed 1 base at V and 4 bases at J, with 21 bases between. The CDR3 covers 19 residues.

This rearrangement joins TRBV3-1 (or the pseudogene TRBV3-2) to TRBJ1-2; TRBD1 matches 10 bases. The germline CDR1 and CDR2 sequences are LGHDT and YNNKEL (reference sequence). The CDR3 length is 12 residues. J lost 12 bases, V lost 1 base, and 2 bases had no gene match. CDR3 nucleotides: TGTGCCAGCAGCCAAGGACAGGGGGCAGACACCTTC. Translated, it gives CASSQGQGADTF.

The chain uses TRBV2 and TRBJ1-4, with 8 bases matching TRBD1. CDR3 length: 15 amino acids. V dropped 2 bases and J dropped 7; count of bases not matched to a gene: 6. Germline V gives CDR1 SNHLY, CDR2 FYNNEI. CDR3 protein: CASSETGGGVEKLFF. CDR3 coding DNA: TGTGCCAGCAGTGAAACAGGGGGAGGAGTTGAAAAACTGTTTTTT.